Listed here are 27 T cell receptor beta chains from one sample, sequenced in a study of regulatory T cells in long-lasting Graves disease. iRepertoire HTBI primers and Arm-PCR of CDR3 regions built TCR beta libraries. TCRdb reprocessed the multiplex PCR reads via MiXCR and lists one record per CDR3 protein. The sample includes hundreds of thousands of distinct CDR3 sequences, roughly a fifth of them seen just once. The time point was: persistent/refractory GD, antithyroid drugs over 5 years with positive TRAb. Extracted PBMC RNA gave rise to the TCR library. The sample was peripheral blood mononuclear cells (PBMCs), taken when the disease was refractory, from a patient treated with antithyroid drugs. Receptors were obtained from a female donor with Graves disease.

The table lists this clonotype with many counts. This chain uses TRBV29-1 with TRBJ2-7; 7 positions agree with TRBD1. Germline CDR1 and CDR2: SQVTM and ANQGSEA. V was pared by 0 bases and J by 7 bases, with 12 bases of the junction left unmatched. This CDR3 comprises 15 residues. CDR3 residues: CSVEDLRQGGEEQYF. The CDR3 nucleotides read TGCAGCGTTGAAGATCTTCGACAGGGCGGCGAAGAGCAGTACTTC.

The chain joins TRBV4-1 to TRBJ2-2, with D possibly matching TRBD2 (5 bases). V lost 4 bases, J lost 1 base, and 7 bases lay in between. Germline lookup yields CDR1 MGHRA and CDR2 YSYEKL. The CDR3 spans 14 residues. The CDR3 nucleotides read TGCGCCAGCAGCCCCGAGGGGAACACCGGGGAGCTGTTTTTT. It encodes CASSPEGNTGELFF.

The genes are TRBV28 and TRBJ1-3, with D tentatively TRBD1 (6 bases). CDR1 MDHEN and CDR2 SYDVKM come from the germline V gene. The CDR3 contains 16 residues. V gave up 3 bases and J gave up 1 base, with 13 bases separating them. CDR3 amino acids: CASSLGGIISGNTIYF. CDR3 nucleotide sequence: TGTGCCAGCAGTTTGGGGGGCATAATATCTGGAAACACCATATATTTT. Full variable domain (outside the CDR3, taken from reference TRBV28 and TRBJ1-3): DVKVTQSSRYLVKRTGEKVFLECVQDMDHENMFWYRQDPGLGLRLIYFSYDVKMKEKGDIPEGYSVSREKKERFSLILESASTNQTSMYLCASSLGGIISGNTIYFGEGSWLTVV.

This clonotype turned up a few times. This chain connects TRBV6-1 to TRBJ2-1, with D unresolved. The CDR3 has 15 amino acids. Germline CDR1 is MNHNS and CDR2 is SASEGT. V lost 7 bases to trimming and J lost 1 base, with 14 bases between them. The CDR3, as DNA: TGTGCCAGCAACGCAATCCGTGCATCCTACAATGAGCAGTTCTTC. It yields the protein CASNAIRASYNEQFF.

Of note for this clonotype: This CDR3 is missing its conserved last phenylalanine or tryptophan, likely due to a read error. This sequence joins TRBV19 and TRBJ1-2; a weak D match, TRBD1 (5 bases). This CDR3 contains 14 residues. CDR1 and CDR2 from the germline V gene are LNHDA and SQIVND (reference sequence). V gave up 8 bases and J gave up 5 bases, with 18 bases separating them. In DNA form, the CDR3 reads TGTGCCAGTTCGGGACGGGGCATCGGGTATGGCTACACCTCC. Translated, it gives CASSGRGIGYGYTS.

This clonotype has only a few counts. The rearrangement joins TRBV20-1 to TRBJ1-1; D unresolved. Germline assignment: CDR1 DFQATT and CDR2 SNEGSKA (reference sequence). V lost 0 bases and J 13 bases, leaving 12 bases between the germline ends. The CDR3 consists of 11 residues. CDR3 region: CSARDLDASFF. Here the CDR3 DNA reads TGCAGTGCTAGAGATCTTGATGCCAGTTTCTTT.

The J gene is TRBJ2-7, the V gene TRBV27; D might be TRBD1 (6 bases). CDR3 length: 16 residues. V was pared by 6 bases and J by 1 base, with 19 bases between. Germline V lookup: CDR1 MNHEY, CDR2 SMNVEV (reference sequence). The DNA of the CDR3 is TGTGCCAGCAGCCCCCTGGGACAAGGATTTTCCTACGAGCAGTACTTC. It codes for CASSPLGQGFSYEQYF.

The chain is built from TRBV24-1 and TRBJ2-2; 9 bases are shared with TRBD1. The V gene end was trimmed by 0 bases and the J gene end by 0 bases; junction bases not matched to a gene: 4. The CDR3 length is 18 residues. In germline, CDR1 is KGHDR, CDR2 SFDVKD. The CDR3 DNA follows: TGTGCCACCAGTGATTTGTGGGGGACAGGGACGAACACCGGGGAGCTGTTTTTT. Translation: CATSDLWGTGTNTGELFF.

The chain couples TRBV7-3 to TRBJ2-6, with D unresolved. V lost 5 bases and J lost 2, with 13 bases in between. The germline gives CDR1 SGHTA, CDR2 FQGTGA. This CDR3 is built from 16 residues. The CDR3 nucleotides read TGTGCCAGCAGCAGAGCTGGCCAAACTGGGGCCAACGTCCTGACTTTC. This translates into CASSRAGQTGANVLTF.

This clonotype was seen a handful of times. V gene TRBV7-9 combines with J gene TRBJ1-1; D is possibly TRBD1 (6 bases). This CDR3 is 18 amino acids long. Trimming took 3 bases from V and 2 from J, leaving 22 bases between them. Germline loops: CDR1 SEHNR, CDR2 FQNEAQ (reference sequence). CDR3 bases: TGTGCCAGCAGCTTTACCCATGGACAGCACGGTGCTAACACTGAAGCTTTCTTT. The encoded protein is CASSFTHGQHGANTEAFF.

This clonotype was found many times. The CDR3 sequence is CASSYPTGEGEKLFF. For the CDR3, the DNA is TGTGCCAGCAGCTACCCTACAGGGGAGGGAGAAAAACTGTTTTTT. J is TRBJ1-4 and V is TRBV5-5; 7 bases map to TRBD1. V trimming: 3 bases; J trimming: 8 bases; junction bases outside the gene matches: 10. In germline, CDR1 is SGHKS, CDR2 YYEKEE (reference sequence). The CDR3 totals 15 residues.

The CDR3 coding sequence is TGTGCCATCAGTGGAGACAGGGATACGCAGTATTTT. Amino acid sequence: CAISGDRDTQYF. The chain links TRBV10-3 to TRBJ2-3; a weak D match, TRBD1 (6 bases). V lost 4 bases and J lost 6, with 8 bases in between. Per the germline V gene, CDR1 is ENHRY and CDR2 is SYGVKD. The CDR3 consists of 12 residues.

This clonotype was found many times. A junction boundary mismatches the germline segment, possibly from a read error. V usage is TRBV2 and J usage is TRBJ1-4; possible D gene TRBD1, 6 bases. This CDR3 region has 15 residues. Germline assignment: CDR1 SNHLY and CDR2 FYNNEI. The chain's CDR3 is CASSEGTIQNEKLFF. In DNA form, the CDR3 reads TGTGCCAGCAGCGAAGGGACAATCCAAAATGAAAAACTGTTTTTT.

This clonotype was counted ten times or more. This rearrangement joins TRBV10-3 to TRBJ2-1; 11 bases align to TRBD2. The CDR3 totals 14 residues. Trimming removed 10 bases from V and 9 bases from J; junction bases left unmatched: 11. CDR1 and CDR2 (germline): ENHRY, SYGVKD. This CDR3 is CATEDSGRAGEQFF. CDR3 DNA sequence: TGTGCCACCGAGGATAGCGGGAGGGCCGGTGAGCAGTTCTTC.

This clonotype was detected many times. The J gene is TRBJ1-2, the V gene TRBV7-9; no clear D. The CDR3 consists of 16 residues. Germline V gives CDR1 SEHNR, CDR2 FQNEAQ (reference sequence). Trimming pared 2 bases from V and 1 base from J, leaving 14 bases between. CDR3 residues: CASSLYRSGLNYGYTF. In DNA form, the CDR3 reads TGTGCCAGCAGCTTATATAGGTCAGGCCTTAACTATGGCTACACCTTC. The entire variable domain, with the rest obtained from reference TRBV7-9 and TRBJ1-2, is as follows: DTGVSQNPRHKITKRGQNVTFRCDPISEHNRLYWYRQTLGQGPEFLTYFQNEAQLEKSRLLSDRFSAERPKGSFSTLEIQRTEQGDSAMYLCASSLYRSGLNYGYTFGSGTRLTVV.

The chain uses TRBV6-1 and TRBJ2-5, with 8 nucleotides matching TRBD1. Per germline, CDR1 MNHNS and CDR2 SASEGT. The trim removed 6 bases at V and 4 bases at J, leaving 10 bases unmatched. The CDR3 has 15 residues. CDR3 DNA: TGTGCCAGCAGCTTGACAGGGGCGTTCGGAGAGACCCAGTACTTC. Translating gives CASSLTGAFGETQYF.

This clonotype occurred a few times. The chain employs TRBV7-9 and TRBJ2-7; D possibly matches TRBD1 or TRBD2 (5 bases each). Germline CDR1 reads SEHNR; CDR2 reads FQNEAQ (reference sequence). This CDR3 is 14 amino acids long. Trimming stripped 5 bases from V and 7 bases from J, with 18 bases between. The CDR3 region has the DNA TGTGCCAGCAGCCGCCGGGACCAGAGTTGGGAGCAGTACTTC. This gives the protein CASSRRDQSWEQYF.

The rearrangement joins TRBV9 to TRBJ2-5, with 8 bases aligning to TRBD1. CDR1 and CDR2 (germline): SGDLS, YYNGEE. The CDR3 has 14 amino acids. V shed 0 bases, J shed 5 bases, and the junction held 3 bases outside the gene matches. The DNA of the CDR3 is TGTGCCAGCAGCGTAGACAGGGGGGAGGAGACCCAGTACTTC. Protein sequence: CASSVDRGEETQYF.

Note on this clonotype: This likely stems from a read error, as it lies one base from a far larger clone. CDR3 in DNA: TGTGCCAGCAGTACCCACGGGGAGGGAGACCAAGAGACCCAGTACTTC. Its protein product is CASSTHGEGDQETQYF. The chain joins TRBV9 to TRBJ2-5; 7 bases align to TRBD2. Unmatched junction bases numbered 10, after V lost 5 bases and J lost 0 bases. The length of the CDR3 is 16 residues. Germline V gene lookup returns CDR1 SGDLS and CDR2 YYNGEE.

This clonotype came up a few times. The chain is built from TRBV11-2 and TRBJ2-2; D is tentatively TRBD1 or TRBD2 (5 bases each). Per the germline V gene, CDR1 is SGHAT and CDR2 is FQNNGV. Between the trimmed V and J ends, which lost 5 bases and 7 bases, there was a span of 17 bases. The CDR3 spans 15 residues. The CDR3 sequence is CASSQTGPQIGELFF. The CDR3, as DNA: TGTGCCAGCAGCCAAACGGGACCCCAAATCGGGGAGCTGTTTTTT.

This clonotype was detected a few times. The V call is TRBV7-9, the J call TRBJ1-2; D gene unclear. CDR1 and CDR2 (germline): SEHNR, FQNEAQ (reference sequence). The CDR3 has 15 amino acids. Trimming took 0 bases from V and 4 from J, leaving 12 bases between them. CDR3 sequence (DNA): TGTGCCAGCAGCTTAGCGGTTGGCATCTCCTATGGCTACACCTTC. Protein sequence: CASSLAVGISYGYTF. The full variable domain, completed using reference TRBV7-9 and TRBJ1-2, is DTGVSQNPRHKITKRGQNVTFRCDPISEHNRLYWYRQTLGQGPEFLTYFQNEAQLEKSRLLSDRFSAERPKGSFSTLEIQRTEQGDSAMYLCASSLAVGISYGYTFGSGTRLTVV.

There are many counts of this clonotype. V gene TRBV15 combines with J gene TRBJ1-5, with D hard to call. V lost 5 bases and J lost 4, with 6 bases in between. The CDR3 totals 12 residues. Germline CDR1 and CDR2: LNHNV and YYDKDF (reference sequence). This CDR3 reads CATSPQNQPQHF. The CDR3 DNA is TGTGCCACCAGCCCGCAGAATCAGCCCCAGCATTTT.

For this clonotype: A read error may explain this, as a much larger clone is one base away. V gene TRBV2 combines with J gene TRBJ2-2; either TRBD1 or TRBD2 may supply D (5 bases each). The CDR3 contains 16 residues. The germline V gene has CDR1 SNHLY and CDR2 FYNNEI. CDR3 loop: CASRSVRGAYTGVLFF. CDR3 DNA: TGTGCCAGCAGGTCGGTGAGGGGCGCGTACACCGGGGTGCTGTTTTTT. The whole variable domain, remainder taken from reference TRBV2 and TRBJ2-2, is EPEVTQTPSHQVTQMGQEVILRCVPISNHLYFYWYRQILGQKVEFLVSFYNNEISEKSEIFDDQFSVERPDGSNFTLKIRSTKLEDSAMYFCASRSVRGAYTGVLFFGEGSRLTVL.

The table lists this clonotype with many counts. The rearrangement links TRBV29-1 to TRBJ1-1; 7 nucleotides match TRBD1. This CDR3 region has 12 residues. Unmatched junction bases numbered 2, after V lost 4 bases and J lost 3 bases. The germline CDR1 and CDR2 sequences are SQVTM and ANQGSEA. The chain's CDR3 is CSVVQGDTEAFF. The CDR3 DNA reads TGCAGCGTTGTCCAGGGGGACACTGAAGCTTTCTTT.

The chain recombines TRBV19 with TRBJ2-7; tentatively, D is TRBD1 (6 bases). The CDR3 has 15 amino acids. Germline V lookup: CDR1 LNHDA, CDR2 SQIVND (reference sequence). Trimming cost V 4 bases and J 0 bases, with 13 bases left between them. This CDR3 reads CASSTAGTNSYEQYF. The CDR3 nucleotides are TGTGCCAGTAGTACCGCCGGGACAAACTCCTACGAGCAGTACTTC.

Notes on this clonotype: The CDR3 does not close with the conserved phenylalanine or tryptophan, likely indicating a read error. V gene TRBV6-2 or TRBV6-3 combines with J gene TRBJ1-1; 7 bases are a match to TRBD1. CDR3 length: 14 residues. Germline V gives CDR1 MNHEY, CDR2 SVGEGT. Losses at the gene ends were 7 bases for V and 5 bases for J; bases not matched to a gene: 10. CDR3 region: CASTKTGFETEAFL. The CDR3 nucleotides read TGTGCCAGCACTAAGACAGGGTTCGAGACTGAAGCTTTCCTT.

The CDR3 sequence: CASSSSGTGGTYAEKLFF. CDR3 bases: TGCGCCAGCAGCTCCTCCGGGACAGGGGGCACGTACGCCGAAAAACTGTTTTTT. This chain joins TRBV5-1 and TRBJ1-4; 12 positions match TRBD1. This CDR3 spans 18 amino acids. Trimming at V came to 3 bases and at J to 8 bases, leaving 14 bases not matched to a gene. The germline gives CDR1 SGHRS, CDR2 YFSETQ.